Listed below are T cell receptor beta chains from one sample, sequenced in a study of T-cell memory formation after mild COVID-19. A single record per CDR3 protein comes from TCRdb applying MiXCR to the 5' RACE reads. Of under 300,000 distinct CDR3 sequences in the sample, roughly 8.2% were seen once. The specimen was PBMCs or a T cell subset sorted from them (not recorded which). These receptor sequences come from a man in his late teens or twenties who had mild COVID-19 (a few samples of this study predate the infection). Cell type and time point are not known. Each CDR3 is given with its conserved first and last residue. A D gene is named only where the DNA matches it firmly. Not every row has a clone size; where given, it reads once, few, many or a size class.

few	TRBV5-4	TRBJ2-3	TRBD2	TGTGCCAGCAGCTTACCGGCTAGCGGGGGGGCCCCAGATACGCAGTATTTT	CASSLPASGGAPDTQYF
many	TRBV20-1	TRBJ2-1	TRBD1	TGCAGTGCTTACGACAGGGGGCTCGGTGAGCAGTTCTTC	CSAYDRGLGEQFF
few	TRBV15	TRBJ2-5	TRBD1	TGTGCCACCAGCTTAACAGGGGTTGGTTTTAGTGCCCAGTACTTC	CATSLTGVGFSAQYF
many	TRBV11-2	TRBJ2-3	TRBD2	TGTGCCAGCGCGGGGGGGCTTAAAGATACGCAGTATTTT	CASAGGLKDTQYF
few	TRBV10-3	TRBJ1-5	.	TGTGCCATCAGTGACGGGTATAGCAATCAGCCCCAGCATTTT	CAISDGYSNQPQHF
few	TRBV10-3	TRBJ2-1	.	TGTGCCATCAGCTCACAGGGCTTCTCCTACAATGAGCAGTTCTTC	CAISSQGFSYNEQFF
many	TRBV4-3	TRBJ2-7	TRBD1	TGCGCCAGCAGCCCCGGACAGGGAAGCTCCTACGAGCAGTACTTC	CASSPGQGSSYEQYF
.	TRBV19	TRBJ1-1	TRBD1	TGTGCCAGTAGTATAGGGGACAGGGAGGGTCCTGAAGCTTTCTTT	CASSIGDREGPEAFF
.	TRBV4-3	TRBJ2-3	.	TGCGCCAGCAGCCGAGGCCCAAGCACAGATACGCAGTATTTT	CASSRGPSTDTQYF
few	TRBV20-1	TRBJ2-5	.	TGCAGTGCTAGCCGGGAACTAGAAGAGACCCAGTACTTC	CSASRELEETQYF
.	TRBV7-9	TRBJ1-1	TRBD1	TGTGCCAGCAGCTCGACACTAAGGGACAGGGGTCCGTACGGTAAGAACACTGAAGCTTTCTTT	CASSSTLRDRGPYGKNTEAFF
.	TRBV7-2	TRBJ1-1	.	TGTGCCAGCAGCTCCCGACGGGGCCAGGATGCAGCTTTCTTT	CASSSRRGQDAAFF
few	TRBV2	TRBJ2-5	TRBD2	TGTGCCAGCAGTGAACCGGCTAGCGGGGATCAAGAGACCCAGTACTTC	CASSEPASGDQETQYF
.	TRBV6-5	TRBJ2-2	.	TGTGCCAGCAGGGAACAGGGCCCCGGGGAGCTGTTTTTT	CASREQGPGELFF
many	TRBV5-1	TRBJ2-2	.	TGCGCCAGCAGCCCGAGGTTAGACGGGGAGCTGTTTTTT	CASSPRLDGELFF
few	TRBV24-1	TRBJ2-6	TRBD1	TGTGCCACCAGTGTTGACAGGGAAGTTCTATCAGCCAACGTCCTGACTTTC	CATSVDREVLSANVLTF
.	TRBV2	TRBJ2-1	.	TGTGCCAGCAGCTACAGAAGAACAACCTACAATGAGCAGTTCTTC	CASSYRRTTYNEQFF
.	TRBV3-1	TRBJ1-6	.	TGTGCCAGCAGCCAACGGGACACTGATAATTCACCCCTCCACTTT	CASSQRDTDNSPLHF
.	TRBV18	TRBJ1-1	.	TGTGCCAGCTCACCTGATGAACAGAACACTGAAGCTTTCTTT	CASSPDEQNTEAFF
few	TRBV5-1	TRBJ2-3	.	TGCGCCAGCGCGGCAGGGTACACAGATACGCAGTATTTT	CASAAGYTDTQYF
many	TRBV2	TRBJ2-5	.	TGTGCCAGCAGTGAACGGGCAGGGGAAGAGACCCAGTACTTC	CASSERAGEETQYF
many	TRBV5-1	TRBJ1-2	.	TGCGCCAGCAGCTCCCGGGACACCTTCTATGGCTACACCTTC	CASSSRDTFYGYTF
few	TRBV2	TRBJ2-2	.	TGTGCCAGCATGGTAGCCGGGGAGCTGTTTTTT	CASMVAGELFF
.	TRBV7-6	TRBJ2-1	.	TGTGCCATCGGTCCCTTGAATGAGCAGTTCTTC	CAIGPLNEQFF
.	TRBV20-1	TRBJ2-7	TRBD1	TGCAGTGCTAGAGATCTGTCAGGACAGGGCGCTTCCTACGAGCAGTACTTC	CSARDLSGQGASYEQYF
few	TRBV4-1	TRBJ2-3	TRBD1	TGCGCCAGCAGCCAAGTGGGGACAGGGCGCACAGATACGCAGTATTTT	CASSQVGTGRTDTQYF
many	TRBV7-9	TRBJ1-1	.	TGTGCCAGCAGCTTAGGACAGGCGGCTGAAGCTTTCTTT	CASSLGQAAEAFF
few	TRBV7-8	TRBJ1-4	.	TGTGCCAGTCGACATACCATAGGTCGGGGGAATGAAAAACTGTTTTTT	CASRHTIGRGNEKLFF
few	TRBV4-2	TRBJ2-5	.	TGTGCCAGCAGTTCAACGGAGACCCAGTACTTC	CASSSTETQYF
.	TRBV7-3	TRBJ2-2	.	TGTGCCAGCAGCTCGTCCGGCAGCGCGAACACCGGGGAGCTGTTTTTT	CASSSSGSANTGELFF
.	TRBV5-1	TRBJ1-6	.	TGCGCCAGCAGCTTAGGACAGAGGTCACCCCTCCACTTT	CASSLGQRSPLHF
.	TRBV19	TRBJ2-3	.	TGTGCCAGTAGTACCAGGGACCGAGACACAGATACGCAGTATTTT	CASSTRDRDTDTQYF
few	TRBV6-6	TRBJ2-3	TRBD2	TGTGCCAGCAGTCCGACGTCCCGGGGGGGAGATACGCAGTATTTT	CASSPTSRGGDTQYF
.	TRBV5-4	TRBJ1-1	.	TGTGCCAGCAGCCGGAGTGGGACGGTGAACACTGAAGCTTTCTTT	CASSRSGTVNTEAFF
.	TRBV6-5	TRBJ2-1	.	TGTGCCAGCAGTTACACCGGACCAGAGAAAGAGCAGTTCTTC	CASSYTGPEKEQFF
.	TRBV5-1	TRBJ1-6	.	TGCGCCAGCAGCTGGAAGGGCCGGGACTCGGGGTCACCCCTCCACTTT	CASSWKGRDSGSPLHF
many	TRBV7-2	TRBJ2-5	TRBD2	TGTGCCAGCAGCTTAGTCGGCGGGGGAGAGACCCAGTACTTC	CASSLVGGGETQYF
.	TRBV12-3/TRBV12-4	TRBJ1-5	.	TGTGCCAGCAGAAGCGACGTTAGCAATCAGCCCCAGCATTTT	CASRSDVSNQPQHF
.	TRBV7-8	TRBJ1-1	.	TGTGCCAGCAGCTCCGCGGTAGGGGGTCGGTACACTGAAGCTTTCTTT	CASSSAVGGRYTEAFF
.	TRBV12-3/TRBV12-4	TRBJ1-2	.	TGTGCCAGCAGCCTAACCGGGACGCGTACTAACTATGGCTACACCTTC	CASSLTGTRTNYGYTF
many	TRBV6-2/TRBV6-3	TRBJ1-2	.	TGTGCCAGCAGTTCTCGGTCGTCAAACTATGGCTACACCTTC	CASSSRSSNYGYTF
many	TRBV21-1	TRBJ1-5	.	TGTGCCAGCAGCACCCCCGTGGGCAGGGAAGTCAATCAGCCCCAGCATTTT	CASSTPVGREVNQPQHF
few	TRBV5-1	TRBJ2-7	.	TGCGCCAGCAGCTTGCCAGATAGAGTCTCCTACGAGCAGTACTTC	CASSLPDRVSYEQYF
.	TRBV28	TRBJ1-5	TRBD1	TGTGCCAGCAGTTTCGTCCAGTCCGGGACAGGGAACAATCAGCCCCAGCATTTT	CASSFVQSGTGNNQPQHF
.	TRBV6-6	TRBJ2-7	TRBD1	TGTGCCACCCAGGACAGGGGAAGCGACGAGCAGTACTTC	CATQDRGSDEQYF
few	TRBV9	TRBJ1-6	.	TGTGCCAGCAGACGGGACCCCAATTCACCCCTCCACTTT	CASRRDPNSPLHF
few	TRBV7-6	TRBJ1-2	TRBD1	TGTGCCAGCAGCCCACAGGGGTGGGGCTACACCTTC	CASSPQGWGYTF
few	TRBV20-1	TRBJ1-1	.	TGCAGTGCTAGAGTACACAATTCGGCTGAAGCTTTCTTT	CSARVHNSAEAFF
.	TRBV3-1	TRBJ2-6	.	TGTGCCAGCAGCCAAGAACGAGACACTACGGGGGCCAACGTCCTGACTTTC	CASSQERDTTGANVLTF
few	TRBV11-3	TRBJ2-2	TRBD2	TGTGCCAGCAGCTCTAGGAGCGGGGGCCCCGGGGAGCTGTTTTTT	CASSSRSGGPGELFF
.	TRBV6-6	TRBJ1-6	TRBD1	TGTGCCAGCAGTCCCATCGGGACAGCGAGGAATTCACCCCTCCACTTT	CASSPIGTARNSPLHF
.	TRBV20-1	TRBJ2-7	TRBD1	TGCAGTGCTAGACCGATTGACAGGGCTAATTCCTACGAGCAGTACTTC	CSARPIDRANSYEQYF
few	TRBV14	TRBJ2-4	.	TGTGCCAGCAGCCGATGGGGGACCAAAAACATTCAGTACTTC	CASSRWGTKNIQYF
many	TRBV7-3	TRBJ1-1	.	TGTGCCAGCAGCCCCAGGGCCCGCAACAGAGTAAACACTGAAGCTTTCTTT	CASSPRARNRVNTEAFF
many	TRBV5-1	TRBJ2-3	TRBD2	TGCGCCAGCAGCCCCGGACTAGCGGGGGGGATTGATACGCAGTATTTT	CASSPGLAGGIDTQYF